The 24 T cell receptor beta chains below were found in one sample sequenced in a study of OX40 agonist ivuxolimab in advanced cancers. The table came from immunoSEQ multiplex PCR; TCRdb's copy has only in-frame clones and leaves some out. The repertoire has 15,000 or so clones, 60% to 85% of them found once; the top ten carry over 30%. Sequencing used CD4+ or CD8+ T cells sorted from blood, obtained in a trial of the OX40 agonist ivuxolimab. These receptors originate from an adult with an advanced solid tumor such as melanoma, head and neck, liver or kidney cancer.

Here the CDR3 reads CASSPPGNFYEQYF. The CDR3 DNA follows: TGTGCCAGCAGCCCCCCGGGAAATTTTTACGAGCAGTACTTC. The chain couples TRBV9 to TRBJ2-7, with D perhaps matching TRBD2 (5 bases). There are 14 residues in the CDR3. The germline V gene has CDR1 SGDLS and CDR2 YYNGEE. Trimming shortened V by 4 bases and J by 4 bases, and 15 bases separated the two germline ends.

This chain joins TRBV27 and TRBJ2-3; D gene ambiguous. CDR1 is MNHEY, CDR2 SMNVEV, per germline (reference sequence). The CDR3 totals 15 residues. The V end lost 7 bases, the J end lost 4 bases, and 18 bases lay between the germline ends. The CDR3 bases are TGTGCCAGCACCCCGTTATTCAGTGGGGCAGATACGCAGTATTTT. It codes for CASTPLFSGADTQYF.

V and J are TRBV9 and TRBJ2-7; no reliable D call. The germline CDR1 and CDR2 sequences are SGDLS and YYNGEE. The CDR3 runs 17 residues. Deletions cut 0 bases from V and 0 bases from J, with 16 bases between. The CDR3 DNA sequence: TGTGCCAGCAGCGTAGAGTCTCACGGTCAGAGCTCCTACGAGCAGTACTTC. Translated, it gives CASSVESHGQSSYEQYF. The whole variable domain, filled in from reference TRBV9 and TRBJ2-7, reads DSGVTQTPKHLITATGQRVTLRCSPRSGDLSVYWYQQSLDQGLQFLIQYYNGEERAKGNILERFSAQQFPDLHSELNLSSLELGDSALYFCASSVESHGQSSYEQYFGPGTRLTVT.

This chain connects TRBV5-4 to TRBJ1-1; no clear D gene. The CDR3 has 12 residues. Germline CDR1 is SGHNT and CDR2 is YYREEE (reference sequence). Trimming took off 1 base at V and 0 bases at J, with 1 base between the two ends. CDR3 DNA sequence: TGTGCCAGCAGCTTGCTGAACACTGAAGCTTTCTTT. Amino acid sequence: CASSLLNTEAFF.

The V call is TRBV4-2, the J call TRBJ2-1; 13 positions match TRBD2. Germline V lookup: CDR1 LGHNA, CDR2 YNFKEQ. With 0 bases clipped from V and 8 bases from J, the junction kept 13 bases outside the gene matches. The CDR3 has 19 residues. The CDR3 region has the DNA TGTGCCAGCAGCCAAGAGTCCCAACTAGCGGGAGGGTATTTGGATGAGCAGTTCTTC. Its protein product is CASSQESQLAGGYLDEQFF.

The CDR3 sequence: CASSGTGAPYEQYF. The CDR3 bases are TGTGCCAGCAGCGGGACAGGGGCTCCCTACGAGCAGTACTTC. The rearrangement joins TRBV5-6 to TRBJ2-7; 10 bases match TRBD1. The trim removed 4 bases at V and 2 bases at J, leaving 3 bases unmatched. The CDR3 length is 14 residues. CDR1 is SGHDT, CDR2 YYEEEE, per germline.

The chain joins TRBV4-1 to TRBJ2-7; D remains unclear. The V gene's germline CDR1 is MGHRA and CDR2 YSYEKL. The CDR3 runs 13 residues. Trimming stripped 1 base from V and 3 bases from J, with 7 bases between. CDR3 in amino acids: CASSQVVGYEQYF. Written as DNA, the CDR3 is TGCGCCAGCAGCCAAGTCGTCGGCTACGAGCAGTACTTC.

This chain joins TRBV15 and TRBJ1-4, with no clear D. The CDR3 runs to 11 residues. V was pared by 3 bases and J by 8 bases, with 4 bases between. Germline V lookup: CDR1 LNHNV, CDR2 YYDKDF (reference sequence). CDR3 DNA: TGTGCCACCAGCAGCGACGAAAAACTGTTTTTT. Its translation is CATSSDEKLFF.

The count of this clone is one. J is TRBJ2-2 and V is TRBV9, with a weak D call TRBD1 (5 bases). V gave up 3 bases and J gave up 7 bases, with 7 bases separating them. Germline V lookup: CDR1 SGDLS, CDR2 YYNGEE. The CDR3 totals 12 residues. This CDR3 reads CASSAQDGELFF. The CDR3 nucleotides read TGTGCCAGCAGCGCACAGGACGGGGAGCTGTTTTTT. Full variable domain (remainder filled in from reference TRBV9 and TRBJ2-2): DSGVTQTPKHLITATGQRVTLRCSPRSGDLSVYWYQQSLDQGLQFLIQYYNGEERAKGNILERFSAQQFPDLHSELNLSSLELGDSALYFCASSAQDGELFFGEGSRLTVL.

The chain has TRBV13 and TRBJ2-5; tentatively, D is TRBD1 or TRBD2 (5 bases each). The assigned J gene may be wrong: the sequence end matches TRBJ2-7 better. CDR3 length: 13 residues. Per the germline V gene, CDR1 is PRHDT and CDR2 is FYEKMQ (reference sequence). The CDR3 reads CASSLDGAGEQYF. The CDR3 region has the DNA TGTGCCAGCAGCTTAGACGGGGCTGGCGAGCAGTACTTC.

This chain connects TRBV30 to TRBJ1-1; D is undetermined. The CDR3 length is 14 residues. Looked up from germline, CDR1 is GTSNPN and CDR2 is SVGIG (reference sequence). Trimming took 0 bases from V and 0 from J, leaving 8 bases between them. The CDR3 region is CAWSVDTLNTEAFF. DNA of the CDR3: TGTGCCTGGAGTGTAGACACATTGAACACTGAAGCTTTCTTT.

The gene calls are TRBV27 and TRBJ2-1, with TRBD1 as a possible D gene (5 bases). This CDR3 has 13 amino acids. Trimming took off 7 bases at V and 3 bases at J, with 10 bases between the two ends. Germline loops: CDR1 MNHEY, CDR2 SMNVEV (reference sequence). CDR3 residues: CASKGKGYNEQFF. CDR3 bases: TGTGCCAGCAAGGGGAAGGGCTACAATGAGCAGTTCTTC.

This clone has a single count. CDR3 sequence reads: CASSQGLAYNEQFF. The DNA for the CDR3 is TGTGCCAGCAGCCAGGGACTAGCCTACAATGAGCAGTTCTTC. This chain links TRBV11-3 with TRBJ2-1; TRBD2 agrees at 8 bases. This CDR3 is 14 amino acids long. After removal of 5 bases from V and 2 bases from J, the junction contained 2 bases not matched to a gene. Germline lookup yields CDR1 SGHNT and CDR2 YENEEA.

By sample share, this clone is medium-sized. This rearrangement joins TRBV18 to TRBJ1-5; D remains unclear. Germline V gene lookup returns CDR1 KGHSH and CDR2 LQKENI. The CDR3 contains 15 residues. V gave up 3 bases and J gave up 0 bases, with 9 bases separating them. The DNA of the CDR3 is TGTGCCAGCTCACCGTTTCCTTATAGCAATCAGCCCCAGCATTTT. Encoded protein: CASSPFPYSNQPQHF.

The chain has TRBV4-3 and TRBJ1-3; 7 bases line up with TRBD1. The CDR3 totals 21 residues. J gave up 0 bases and V 3 bases, and 20 bases lay outside the gene matches. Germline CDR1 LGHNA, CDR2 YSLEER. In DNA, the CDR3 is TGCGCCAGCAGCCATGGGATCGACAGGGAACGGTCAGCGCTCTCTGGAAACACCATATATTTT. Its translation: CASSHGIDRERSALSGNTIYF.

This chain connects TRBV7-9 to TRBJ2-1; no clear D. The CDR3 has 13 residues. Germline CDR1 SEHNR, CDR2 FQNEAQ (reference sequence). Deletions cut 0 bases from V and 8 bases from J, with 8 bases between. CDR3 DNA sequence: TGTGCCAGCAGCTTAGCGGGAAGGGATGAGCAGTTCTTC. It translates to CASSLAGRDEQFF.

The V gene is TRBV9, the J gene TRBJ2-3; no clear D. The CDR3 consists of 11 residues. V was pared by 3 bases and J by 2 bases, with 1 base between. CDR1 and CDR2 from the germline V gene are SGDLS and YYNGEE. The CDR3 is CASSDTDTQYF. The DNA of the CDR3 is TGTGCCAGCAGCGACACAGATACGCAGTATTTT.

The chain links TRBV19 to TRBJ2-6; no clear D gene. Germline V gene lookup returns CDR1 LNHDA and CDR2 SQIVND (reference sequence). V was pared by 3 bases and J by 4 bases, with 10 bases between. The CDR3 totals 15 residues. The CDR3 DNA follows: TGTGCCAGTAGTATCTACAATTTCGGGGCCAACGTCCTGACTTTC. Translation: CASSIYNFGANVLTF.

This chain links TRBV9 with TRBJ2-1, with D maybe TRBD2 (6 bases). The germline V gene encodes CDR1 SGDLS and CDR2 YYNGEE. CDR3 length equals 16 residues. V lost 0 bases to trimming and J lost 2 bases, with 12 bases between them. The CDR3 sequence is CASSVGIAATYNEQFF. In nucleotides, the CDR3 is TGTGCCAGCAGCGTAGGAATAGCGGCCACCTACAATGAGCAGTTCTTC.

The chain employs TRBV6-5 and TRBJ2-7; 7 bases agree with TRBD1. V shed 2 bases, J shed 7 bases, and the junction held 2 bases outside the gene matches. This CDR3 region has 12 residues. Germline V gives CDR1 MNHEY, CDR2 SVGAGI. As DNA, the CDR3 is TGTGCCAGCAGTTACCCAGGGGGAGAGCAGTACTTC. Its protein product is CASSYPGGEQYF.

The chain has TRBV5-1 and TRBJ1-4; tentatively, D is TRBD1 (6 bases). V lost 4 bases and J 8 bases, leaving 18 bases between the germline ends. The CDR3 runs 15 residues. The germline gives CDR1 SGHRS, CDR2 YFSETQ. CDR3 in amino acids: CASSPLRGAREKLFF. Here the CDR3 DNA reads TGCGCCAGCAGCCCCCTTAGGGGGGCGCGGGAAAAACTGTTTTTT.

This clone was counted only a few times. A junction boundary mismatches the germline segment, possibly from a read error. This chain links TRBV4-1 with TRBJ2-7; D is ambiguous. Looked up from germline, CDR1 is MGHRA and CDR2 is YSYEKL. The length of the CDR3 is 13 residues. CDR3 DNA: TGCGCCAGCAGCCAAGATATCTCCCACGAGCAGTACTTC. Translation: CASSQDISHEQYF.

This clone appeared once. An end of the junction does not agree with germline; a read error may underlie this. V is TRBV19 and J is TRBJ2-2; D might be TRBD1 or TRBD2, each matching 6 bases. This CDR3 has 14 residues. Germline V lookup: CDR1 LNHDA, CDR2 SQIVND (reference sequence). This CDR3 reads CASSIVEGAGELFF. Here the CDR3 DNA reads TGTGCCAGTAGCATAGTGGAGGGGGCCGGGGAGCTGTTTTTT.

This clone was observed once. The chain uses TRBV10-1 and TRBJ1-5; TRBD1 matches at 8 bases. The junction had 13 bases not matched to a gene; V was cut back by 3 bases and J by 6 bases. The CDR3 is 17 amino acids. Germline assignment: CDR1 WNHNN and CDR2 SYGVQD (reference sequence). DNA for the CDR3: TGCGCCAGCAGTGACCCAAACCGGACAGGGCACGGTCAGCCCCAGCATTTT. It encodes CASSDPNRTGHGQPQHF.